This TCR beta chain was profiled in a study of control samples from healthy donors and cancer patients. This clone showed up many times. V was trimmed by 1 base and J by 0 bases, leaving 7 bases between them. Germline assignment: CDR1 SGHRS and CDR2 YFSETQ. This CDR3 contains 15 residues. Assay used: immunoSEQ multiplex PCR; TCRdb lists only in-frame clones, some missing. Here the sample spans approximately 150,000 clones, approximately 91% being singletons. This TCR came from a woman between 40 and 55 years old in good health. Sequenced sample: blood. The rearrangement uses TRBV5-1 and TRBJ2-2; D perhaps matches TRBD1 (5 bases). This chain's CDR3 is CASSLMTANTGELFF. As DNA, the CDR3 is TGCGCCAGCAGCTTGATGACAGCGAACACCGGGGAGCTGTTTTTT.